The clone carrying this T cell receptor beta chain was seen repeatedly, ten times or more. RNA transcripts served as the template for amplifying TCR beta CDR3 regions. First-round RT-PCR of the TCR CDR3 relied on the HTBI primer set. One entry per CDR3 protein, called by TCRdb with MiXCR from the multiplex PCR reads. The sample lists about 210,000 distinct CDR3 sequences; more than 15% were seen once. Germline V gene sequence: CDR1 DFQATT, CDR2 SNEGSKA (reference sequence). Germline trimming cut 2 bases from V and 4 bases from J; bases unmatched to any gene: 12. The CDR3 spans 19 residues. The sample comes from a study of T cells in Graves' hyperthyroidism and ophthalmopathy.

Sequenced input: blood. The clonotype comes from a man aged 50 to 59 with Graves' hyperthyroidism. The chain is built from TRBV20-1 and TRBJ2-2; TRBD2 agrees at 14 bases. Written as DNA, the CDR3 is TGCAGTGCTAGACCACTAGTTGGACTAGCGGGAGGTTCCACCGGGGAGCTGTTTTTT. It is translated as CSARPLVGLAGGSTGELFF.